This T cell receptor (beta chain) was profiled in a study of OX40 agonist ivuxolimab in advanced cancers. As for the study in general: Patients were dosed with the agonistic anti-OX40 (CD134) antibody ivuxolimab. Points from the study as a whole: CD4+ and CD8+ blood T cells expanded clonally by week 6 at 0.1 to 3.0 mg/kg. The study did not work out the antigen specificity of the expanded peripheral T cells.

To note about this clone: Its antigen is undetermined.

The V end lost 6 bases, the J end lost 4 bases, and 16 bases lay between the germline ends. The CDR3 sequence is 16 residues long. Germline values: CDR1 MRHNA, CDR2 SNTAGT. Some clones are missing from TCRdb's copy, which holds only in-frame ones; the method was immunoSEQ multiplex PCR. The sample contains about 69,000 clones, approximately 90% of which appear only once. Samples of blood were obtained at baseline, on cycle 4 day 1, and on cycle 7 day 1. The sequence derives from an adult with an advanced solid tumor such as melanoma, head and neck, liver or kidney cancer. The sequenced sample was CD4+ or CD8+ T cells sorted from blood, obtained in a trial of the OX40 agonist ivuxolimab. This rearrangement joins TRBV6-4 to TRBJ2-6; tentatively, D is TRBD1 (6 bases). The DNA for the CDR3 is TGTGCCAGCAGCCCCGGGACATGGGCAGGGGCCAACGTCCTGACTTTC. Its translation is CASSPGTWAGANVLTF.